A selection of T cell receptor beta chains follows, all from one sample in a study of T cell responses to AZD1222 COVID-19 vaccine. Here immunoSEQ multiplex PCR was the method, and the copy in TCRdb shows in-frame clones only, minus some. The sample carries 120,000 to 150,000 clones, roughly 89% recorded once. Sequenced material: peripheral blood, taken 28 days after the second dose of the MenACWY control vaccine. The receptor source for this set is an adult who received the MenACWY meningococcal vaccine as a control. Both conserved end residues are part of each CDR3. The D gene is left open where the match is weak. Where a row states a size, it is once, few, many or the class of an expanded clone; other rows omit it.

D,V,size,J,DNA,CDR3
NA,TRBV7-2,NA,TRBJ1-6,TGTGCCAGCAGCTTAGCGGCGGGGCGCCGTGGTTCACCCCTCCACTTT,CASSLAAGRRGSPLHF
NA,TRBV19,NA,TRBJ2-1,TGTGCCAGTAGTGTCCAGCGGAGGAACAATGAGCAGTTCTTC,CASSVQRRNNEQFF
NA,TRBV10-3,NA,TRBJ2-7,TGTGCCACCTCCCCGCGGAACGAGCAGTACTTC,CATSPRNEQYF
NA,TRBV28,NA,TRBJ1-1,TGTGCCAGCAGGGAACACACTGAAGCTTTCTTT,CASREHTEAFF
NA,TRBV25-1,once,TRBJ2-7,TGTGCCAGCAGTGGCCCCTACGAGCAGTACTTC,CASSGPYEQYF
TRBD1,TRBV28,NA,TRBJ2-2,TGTGCCAGCAGTCCGGGGACAGGGTCGAACACCGGGGAGCTGTTTTTT,CASSPGTGSNTGELFF
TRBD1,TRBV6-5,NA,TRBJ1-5,TGTGCCAGCAGCCGACAGGGAGGTAATCAGCCCCAGCATTTT,CASSRQGGNQPQHF
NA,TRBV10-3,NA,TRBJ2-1,TGTGCCATCAGAATGACGGAAGGGGTGGATGAGCAGTTCTTC,CAIRMTEGVDEQFF
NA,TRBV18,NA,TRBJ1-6,TGTGCCAGCTCACCAGAAAAGGATTCACCCCTCCACTTT,CASSPEKDSPLHF
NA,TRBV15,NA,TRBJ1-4,TGTGCCACCAGCAGAGAATTGGGGGGCTTTGATGAAAAACTGTTTTTT,CATSRELGGFDEKLFF
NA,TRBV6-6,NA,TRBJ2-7,TGTGCCAGCAGTTACTCGTCCTACGAGCAGTACTTC,CASSYSSYEQYF
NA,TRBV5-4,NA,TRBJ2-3,TGTGCCAGCAGCTTGGTGGGGGTCCCAGATACGCAGTATTTT,CASSLVGVPDTQYF
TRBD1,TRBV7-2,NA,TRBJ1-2,TGTGCCAGCAGCTTAGTTGGGACAGGGGGATATGGCTACACCTTC,CASSLVGTGGYGYTF
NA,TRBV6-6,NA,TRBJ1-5,TGTGCCAGTGATGGGGGCCGTGGCATACAGCCCCAGCATTTT,CASDGGRGIQPQHF
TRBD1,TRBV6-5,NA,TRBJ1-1,TGTGCCAGCAGTTACACCCAGGGGGCGGTCACTGAAGCTTTCTTT,CASSYTQGAVTEAFF
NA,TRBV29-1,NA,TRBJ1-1,TGCAGCGTTGAAGAGTCAGAACCGAACACTGAAGCTTTCTTT,CSVEESEPNTEAFF
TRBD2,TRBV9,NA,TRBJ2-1,TGTGCCAGCAGCGTTAGCGGGTCCTACAATGAGCAGTTCTTC,CASSVSGSYNEQFF
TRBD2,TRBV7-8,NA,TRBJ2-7,TGTGCCAGCAGCTTATCCCATGGGGGGGTGGGCAAAAGCTACGAGCAGTACTTC,CASSLSHGGVGKSYEQYF
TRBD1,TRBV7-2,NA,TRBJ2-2,TGTGCCAGCAGCGAACAGGGGGCTGACACCGGGGAGCTGTTTTTT,CASSEQGADTGELFF
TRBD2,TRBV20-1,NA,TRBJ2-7,TGCAGTGCTAGTTCTAGCGGGAGCCGCGCGGGCCACGAGCAGTACTTC,CSASSSGSRAGHEQYF
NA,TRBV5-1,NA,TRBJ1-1,TGCGCCAGCAGCTTGGCTGTACTTACGAACACTGAAGCTTTCTTT,CASSLAVLTNTEAFF
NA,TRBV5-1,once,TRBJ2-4,TGCGCCAGCAGCTTGGCGGGAACAGAAAACATTCAGTACTTC,CASSLAGTENIQYF
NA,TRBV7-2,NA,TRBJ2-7,TGTGCCAGCAGCTCATCCGGGACGGCCTACGAGCAGTACTTC,CASSSSGTAYEQYF